These 28 T cell receptor beta chains came from one sample sequenced in a study of blood T cell repertoires in COVID-19 (TCRdb year 2020). To prepare the library, the immunoSEQ multiplex PCR assay was applied. TCRdb limited this immuneACCESS table to in-frame rearrangements with V and J called. A share of clones is missing; checked studies link under half to unresolved V genes, and the rest is unexplained. The sample contains about 70,000 clones, 89% of them found a single time. The ten biggest clones cover roughly 7.6% of the sample. Sequenced: peripheral blood. These receptors were obtained from a man between 45 and 60 years old with active COVID-19.

The rearrangement uses TRBV20-1 and TRBJ1-1, with unresolved D. CDR3 length: 16 residues. Germline-derived CDR1 and CDR2 are DFQATT and SNEGSKA (reference sequence). V was shortened by 3 bases and J by 0 bases, with 17 bases between the two germline ends. The CDR3 is CSASLRSLIMNTEAFF. CDR3 coding DNA: TGCAGTGCTAGTCTAAGATCCCTCATCATGAACACTGAAGCTTTCTTT.

The chain joins TRBV19 to TRBJ1-6; D may be TRBD1 (6 bases). In germline, CDR1 is LNHDA, CDR2 SQIVND (reference sequence). The ends were cut back, 5 bases at V and 10 bases at J, with 18 bases in the middle. The CDR3 consists of 15 residues. DNA for the CDR3: TGTGCCAGTAGTCCAGCAGGGGTTTCGGTATCACCCCTCCACTTT. Translating it yields CASSPAGVSVSPLHF.

This clone was seen a single time. V usage is TRBV4-1 and J usage is TRBJ1-4; D gene uncertain. From germline, CDR1 is MGHRA and CDR2 YSYEKL. The germline V and J ends were trimmed by 4 bases and 8 bases, with 17 bases remaining between them. The CDR3 has 15 residues. The CDR3 region has the DNA TGCGCCAGCAGCCCGGACGGCAATGGAGGAGAAAAACTGTTTTTT. It encodes CASSPDGNGGEKLFF.

V gene TRBV12-3 or TRBV12-4 combines with J gene TRBJ1-1; no definite D call. V shed 1 base and J shed 3 bases, with 6 bases lying between them. This CDR3 spans 13 amino acids. Here the CDR3 reads CASSLGSDTEAFF. The DNA for the CDR3 is TGTGCCAGCAGTTTAGGGTCAGACACTGAAGCTTTCTTT.

This sequence joins TRBV5-8 and TRBJ2-7; D might be TRBD1 (6 bases). Looked up from germline, CDR1 is SGHTS and CDR2 is YDEGEE. V lost 4 bases and J 4 bases, leaving 12 bases between the germline ends. This CDR3 comprises 13 residues. CDR3 amino acids: CASSRGRGYEQYF. The CDR3, as DNA: TGTGCCAGCAGCAGGGGAAGGGGGTACGAGCAGTACTTC.

The rearrangement uses TRBV5-1 and TRBJ1-4; a possible D gene is TRBD1 (6 bases). Germline V lookup: CDR1 SGHRS, CDR2 YFSETQ. The V and J ends lost 3 bases and 3 bases respectively, with 15 bases between them. The CDR3 spans 16 residues. CDR3 protein: CASSSNPGVPNEKLFF. CDR3 coding DNA: TGCGCCAGCAGCTCTAACCCAGGGGTCCCTAATGAAAAACTGTTTTTT. Full variable domain (rest looked up from reference TRBV5-1 and TRBJ1-4): KAGVTQTPRYLIKTRGQQVTLSCSPISGHRSVSWYQQTPGQGLQFLFEYFSETQRNKGNFPGRFSGRQFSNSRSEMNVSTLELGDSALYLCASSSNPGVPNEKLFFGSGTQLSVL.

This clone has only one observation. This rearrangement joins TRBV7-2 to TRBJ2-7; 15 nucleotides match TRBD2. Per germline, CDR1 SGHTA and CDR2 FQGNSA. The CDR3 runs to 14 residues. J lost 9 bases, V lost 5 bases, and 5 bases had no gene match. This chain's CDR3 is CASSQGLAGGRQYF. CDR3 in DNA: TGTGCCAGCAGCCAAGGACTAGCGGGGGGGAGGCAGTACTTC. Combining the CDR3 with reference TRBV7-2 and TRBJ2-7 gives the whole variable domain GAGVSQSPSNKVTEKGKDVELRCDPISGHTALYWYRQSLGQGLEFLIYFQGNSAPDKSGLPSDRFSAERTGGSVSTLTIQRTQQEDSAVYLCASSQGLAGGRQYFGPGTRLTVT.

This clone came up once. This chain joins TRBV6-5 and TRBJ1-3; D gene ambiguous. Germline V gene lookup returns CDR1 MNHEY and CDR2 SVGAGI. The CDR3 is made up of 13 amino acids. V lost 4 bases and J lost 2, with 6 bases in between. CDR3 sequence (DNA): TGTGCCAGCAGTTTACACACTGGAAACACCATATATTTT. This sequence encodes CASSLHTGNTIYF.

This chain uses TRBV19 with TRBJ1-6, with 8 nucleotides matching TRBD1. CDR1 is LNHDA, CDR2 SQIVND, per germline (reference sequence). The CDR3 loop spans 16 amino acids. The junction had 9 bases not matched to a gene; V was cut back by 5 bases and J by 6 bases. In DNA, the CDR3 is TGTGCCAGTAGTCCCCTCCAGGGGGCTAGTAATTCACCCCTCCACTTT. This encodes CASSPLQGASNSPLHF. Together with reference TRBV19 and TRBJ1-6, the CDR3 gives the full variable domain: DGGITQSPKYLFRKEGQNVTLSCEQNLNHDAMYWYRQDPGQGLRLIYYSQIVNDFQKGDIAEGYSVSREKKESFPLTVTSAQKNPTAFYLCASSPLQGASNSPLHFGNGTRLTVT.

The V and J genes are TRBV18 and TRBJ2-5; D remains unclear. V gave up 0 bases and J gave up 4 bases, with 6 bases separating them. Germline values: CDR1 KGHSH, CDR2 LQKENI. The CDR3 consists of 13 residues. CDR3 nucleotides: TGTGCCAGCTCACCACCCCCGAGAGAGACCCAGTACTTC. Amino acid sequence: CASSPPPRETQYF.

The V gene is TRBV30, the J gene TRBJ1-1; D not resolved. The V end was cut by 4 bases, the J end by 3 bases, with 18 bases between. Germline V gene lookup returns CDR1 GTSNPN and CDR2 SVGIG (reference sequence). The CDR3 loop spans 15 amino acids. The CDR3 reads CAWKRWETGDTEAFF. CDR3 DNA: TGTGCCTGGAAGAGATGGGAGACTGGGGACACTGAAGCTTTCTTT. Based on the CDR3 plus reference TRBV30 and TRBJ1-1, the full variable domain is SQTIHQWPATLVQPVGSPLSLECTVEGTSNPNLYWYRQAAGRGLQLLFYSVGIGQISSEVPQNLSASRPQDRQFILSSKKLLLSDSGFYLCAWKRWETGDTEAFFGQGTRLTVV.

This chain connects TRBV6-6 to TRBJ2-5; TRBD1 might be the D (6 bases). The CDR3 length is 14 residues. The germline CDR1 and CDR2 sequences are MNHNY and SVGAGI (reference sequence). Trimming stripped 7 bases from V and 7 bases from J, with 19 bases between. The CDR3 nucleotides are TGTGCCAGCAACAAAAATTTACAGGGTACGACCCAGTACTTC. It yields the protein CASNKNLQGTTQYF.

The genes are TRBV18 and TRBJ2-3; 7 nucleotides agree with TRBD2. This CDR3 spans 15 amino acids. Germline lookup yields CDR1 KGHSH and CDR2 LQKENI. V dropped 3 bases and J dropped 2; count of bases not matched to a gene: 5. Here the CDR3 DNA reads TGTGCCAGCTCACCCTCTAGCGGATCCACAGATACGCAGTATTTT. It yields the protein CASSPSSGSTDTQYF.

J is TRBJ1-5 and V is TRBV5-5, with unresolved D. Trimming cost V 0 bases and J 2 bases, with 9 bases left between them. From germline, CDR1 is SGHKS and CDR2 YYEKEE (reference sequence). The CDR3 has 15 amino acids. In nucleotides, the CDR3 is TGTGCCAGCAGCTTGGAAGCATCGGGCAATCAGCCCCAGCATTTT. This translates into CASSLEASGNQPQHF.

In its sample, this clone was seen a few times. The chain joins TRBV5-6 to TRBJ2-3, with TRBD1 matching over 10 bases. The CDR3 is 15 amino acids. The V gene's germline CDR1 is SGHDT and CDR2 YYEEEE. Trimming took 4 bases from V and 6 from J; bases not matched to a gene: 8. CDR3 bases: TGTGCCAGCAGCAGCCGGGACAGGGGTGGCGATACGCAGTATTTT. Translated: CASSSRDRGGDTQYF.

The genes are TRBV6-2 or TRBV6-3 and TRBJ1-1; D is undetermined. Germline values: CDR1 MNHEY, CDR2 SVGEGT. The CDR3 loop spans 16 amino acids. Trimming stripped 0 bases from V and 1 base from J, with 12 bases between. The CDR3 DNA reads as TGTGCCAGCAGTTACTCGCGGGGAGGGAGGAACACTGAAGCTTTCTTT. It codes for CASSYSRGGRNTEAFF.

The chain carries TRBV4-1 and TRBJ1-2; D is perhaps TRBD1 (5 bases). Trimming took off 1 base at V and 8 bases at J, with 14 bases between the two ends. Germline loops: CDR1 MGHRA, CDR2 YSYEKL. The CDR3 consists of 14 residues. The CDR3, as DNA: TGCGCCAGCAGCCAAGGGGCAGACGGGGGAGGCTACACCTTC. As protein: CASSQGADGGGYTF.

The chain uses TRBV4-1 and TRBJ2-2; D uncertain. The germline gives CDR1 MGHRA, CDR2 YSYEKL. CDR3 length: 14 amino acids. The V end was cut by 6 bases, the J end by 1 base, with 9 bases between. In DNA form, the CDR3 reads TGCGCCAGCAGACAGCAGGAGAACACCGGGGAGCTGTTTTTT. Translated: CASRQQENTGELFF.

The chain links TRBV7-9 to TRBJ1-1; 9 positions match TRBD1. CDR1 and CDR2 from the germline V gene are SEHNR and FQNEAQ (reference sequence). This CDR3 contains 14 residues. V shed 5 bases, J shed 4 bases, and the junction held 5 bases outside the gene matches. Written as DNA, the CDR3 is TGTGCCAGCAGCCGCGGGACAGGGAGCACTGAAGCTTTCTTT. As protein: CASSRGTGSTEAFF.

This chain links TRBV6-1 with TRBJ2-1; 8 nucleotides match TRBD2. V was pared by 0 bases and J by 12 bases, with 7 bases of the junction left unmatched. The germline V gene encodes CDR1 MNHNS and CDR2 SASEGT. The CDR3 length is 14 residues. The DNA of the CDR3 is TGTGCCAGCAGTGAAGCGGGATTAGCGGGGAGGCAGTTCTTC. This translates into CASSEAGLAGRQFF.

The table lists this clone with a count of one. The chain uses TRBV5-5 and TRBJ1-4; TRBD1 matches 7 bases. Germline V lookup: CDR1 SGHKS, CDR2 YYEKEE (reference sequence). This CDR3 is 15 amino acids long. V lost 1 base and J lost 6; bases outside the gene matches: 6. Here the CDR3 DNA reads TGTGCCAGCAGCTTGCCTCCCACAGGGGATGAAAAACTGTTTTTT. This codes for CASSLPPTGDEKLFF.

The chain uses TRBV27 and TRBJ1-2; 8 nucleotides line up with TRBD1. Losses at the gene ends were 7 bases for V and 4 bases for J; bases not matched to a gene: 2. This CDR3 is built from 12 residues. The V gene's germline CDR1 is MNHEY and CDR2 SMNVEV (reference sequence). As DNA, the CDR3 is TGTGCCAGCAAACAGGGGGGCTATGGCTACACCTTC. This encodes CASKQGGYGYTF.

The rearrangement uses TRBV4-1 and TRBJ1-1; D remains unclear. The CDR3 loop spans 13 amino acids. Trimming took 4 bases from V and 7 from J, leaving 13 bases between them. In germline, CDR1 is MGHRA, CDR2 YSYEKL. As DNA, the CDR3 is TGCGCCAGCAGCCCCTTACCGCTTAGTGAAGCTTTCTTT. It translates to CASSPLPLSEAFF.

The chain is built from TRBV14 and TRBJ1-2; 7 nucleotides line up with TRBD1. This CDR3 is 15 amino acids long. Germline trimming cut 2 bases from V and 4 bases from J; bases unmatched to any gene: 7. The germline V gene has CDR1 SGHDN and CDR2 FVKESK. The CDR3 spells CASSQHDRVGYGYTF. The CDR3 DNA follows: TGTGCCAGCAGCCAACACGACAGGGTCGGCTATGGCTACACCTTC.

The rearrangement links TRBV20-1 to TRBJ1-5; D gene ambiguous. The CDR3 has 14 residues. CDR1 DFQATT and CDR2 SNEGSKA come from the germline V gene (reference sequence). V dropped 3 bases and J dropped 6 bases, with 15 bases sitting between them. Here the CDR3 reads CSASGNQDSQPQHF. The CDR3 DNA is TGCAGTGCTAGTGGAAACCAGGATTCTCAGCCCCAGCATTTT.

DNA of the CDR3: TGTGCCAGCAGCCGCTTGGTCAGCTCCTACAATGAGCAGTTCTTC. Its protein is CASSRLVSSYNEQFF. The rearrangement links TRBV7-8 to TRBJ2-1; D gene ambiguous. Germline CDR1 reads SGHVS; CDR2 reads FQNEAQ. The CDR3 has 15 amino acids. V gave up 5 bases and J gave up 0 bases, with 11 bases separating them.

V is TRBV6-5 and J is TRBJ1-2, with D unresolved. Germline V gene sequence: CDR1 MNHEY, CDR2 SVGAGI. CDR3 length equals 12 residues. Between the trimmed V and J ends, which lost 6 bases and 7 bases, there was a span of 12 bases. CDR3 coding DNA: TGTGCCAGCAGCAAAGAGGGAGCTGGCTACACCTTC. This translates into CASSKEGAGYTF.

The chain links TRBV6-5 to TRBJ1-3; no reliable D call. CDR1 and CDR2 (germline): MNHEY, SVGAGI. This CDR3 has 13 residues. V lost 7 bases and J lost 0, with 7 bases in between. The CDR3 here is CASTFVSGNTIYF. The CDR3 bases are TGTGCCAGCACGTTCGTCTCTGGAAACACCATATATTTT.